The 16 T cell receptor beta chains listed next were all sequenced from one sample in a study of shared clonotypes between healthy human individuals. Libraries were prepared by immunoSEQ multiplex PCR; TCRdb keeps only in-frame clonotypes and omits some of them. This table has some 1 million clones, roughly 75% appearing once. Specimen: memory CD4+ T cells sorted from blood. Subset denoted: CD45RA-negative fraction. Receptors were obtained from a man younger than 35 in good health.

The CDR3 DNA reads as TGTGCCAGCAGCGCCGGCCACGTCGAAGAGACCCAGTACTTC. Its translation is CASSAGHVEETQYF. The chain is built from TRBV9 and TRBJ2-5; D remains unclear. The CDR3 runs to 14 residues. CDR1 and CDR2 (germline): SGDLS, YYNGEE. Trimming pared 3 bases from V and 3 bases from J, leaving 12 bases between.

The V call is TRBV5-4, the J call TRBJ2-2, with 8 positions matching TRBD1. The CDR3 sequence is 15 residues long. V shed 4 bases, J shed 6 bases, and the junction held 8 bases outside the gene matches. The germline CDR1 and CDR2 sequences are SGHNT and YYREEE (reference sequence). The CDR3 DNA follows: TGTGCCAGCAGCCGTTTGACAGGGGAGGCCGGGGAGCTGTTTTTT. Amino acids: CASSRLTGEAGELFF.

The rearrangement joins TRBV2 to TRBJ2-7; D is ambiguous. V was pared by 2 bases and J by 7 bases, with 15 bases between. The germline V gene encodes CDR1 SNHLY and CDR2 FYNNEI. The CDR3 contains 14 residues. The CDR3 region is CASSESRAPWEQYF. The CDR3 coding sequence is TGTGCCAGCAGTGAATCTAGGGCCCCTTGGGAGCAGTACTTC.

J is TRBJ2-7 and V is TRBV11-2, with 8 bases that match TRBD1. Germline-derived CDR1 and CDR2 are SGHAT and FQNNGV. J gave up 7 bases and V 3 bases, and 5 bases lay outside the gene matches. This CDR3 is built from 13 residues. The CDR3 nucleotides are TGTGCCAGCAGCTTGACAGGGGCCCTTGAGCAGTACTTC. It codes for CASSLTGALEQYF.

This clone was picked up one time. The chain's CDR3 is CAISYGGSQETQYF. The DNA of the CDR3 is TGTGCCATCAGTTACGGAGGGAGCCAAGAGACCCAGTACTTC. The chain couples TRBV10-3 to TRBJ2-5; D perhaps matches TRBD2 (6 bases). This CDR3 region has 14 residues. V lost 5 bases, J lost 1 base, and 11 bases lay in between. Per germline, CDR1 ENHRY and CDR2 SYGVKD.

The chain recombines TRBV2 with TRBJ2-7; D is tentatively TRBD1 or TRBD2 (5 bases each). CDR3 length: 12 residues. Germline assignment: CDR1 SNHLY and CDR2 FYNNEI. Trimming left V 10 bases short and J 0 bases short, with 10 bases between. Here the CDR3 reads CATRDDSYEQYF. Here the CDR3 DNA reads TGTGCCACCCGGGACGACTCCTACGAGCAGTACTTC.

In regard to this clone: Different DNA sequences within this sample yield the same CDR3. The rearrangement joins TRBV5-6 to TRBJ1-1; D remains unclear. CDR1 SGHDT and CDR2 YYEEEE come from the germline V gene. Trimming shortened V by 1 base and J by 2 bases, and 3 bases separated the two germline ends. The CDR3 runs to 12 residues. CDR3 DNA sequence: TGTGCCAGCAGCTTGCAAAACACTGAAGCTTTCTTT. Encoded protein: CASSLQNTEAFF.

Written as DNA, the CDR3 is TGTGCCAGCAGCTTAGACCGGGCTGAAGCTTTCTTT. It is translated as CASSLDRAEAFF. This chain connects TRBV7-2 to TRBJ1-1; D unclear. V was pared by 1 base and J by 6 bases, with 6 bases between. The CDR3 consists of 12 residues. The germline V gene has CDR1 SGHTA and CDR2 FQGNSA.

The J gene is TRBJ1-1, the V gene TRBV6-4; unclear D gene. The CDR3 runs 13 residues. V lost 8 bases and J 1 base, leaving 11 bases between the germline ends. Germline loops: CDR1 MRHNA, CDR2 SNTAGT. CDR3: CASPGPQNTEAFF. The CDR3 bases are TGTGCCAGCCCCGGACCGCAGAACACTGAAGCTTTCTTT.

This clone was observed once. The V call is TRBV10-3, the J call TRBJ2-7; 9 bases fit TRBD2. CDR3 size: 15 residues. The V gene's germline CDR1 is ENHRY and CDR2 SYGVKD. J lost 3 bases, V lost 6 bases, and 9 bases had no gene match. The CDR3 is CAISDLGGGDYEQYF. CDR3 coding DNA: TGTGCCATCAGCGACCTTGGCGGGGGGGACTACGAGCAGTACTTC.

V and J are TRBV19 and TRBJ1-1; tentatively, D is TRBD1 (6 bases). CDR1 and CDR2 (germline): LNHDA, SQIVND (reference sequence). This CDR3 is built from 12 residues. V dropped 6 bases and J dropped 6 bases, with 11 bases sitting between them. Here the CDR3 reads CASRRTGSEAFF. CDR3 sequence (DNA): TGTGCCAGTAGGAGAACAGGGTCTGAAGCTTTCTTT. The full variable domain, in which reference TRBV19 and TRBJ1-1 provide the parts outside the CDR3, is DGGITQSPKYLFRKEGQNVTLSCEQNLNHDAMYWYRQDPGQGLRLIYYSQIVNDFQKGDIAEGYSVSREKKESFPLTVTSAQKNPTAFYLCASRRTGSEAFFGQGTRLTVV.

V is TRBV4-1 and J is TRBJ2-1, with D perhaps matching TRBD1 (6 bases). Deletions cut 1 base from V and 5 bases from J, with 9 bases between. The CDR3 is 14 residues long. Per the germline V gene, CDR1 is MGHRA and CDR2 is YSYEKL. As DNA, the CDR3 is TGCGCCAGCAGCCAAGGACAGGTCAACAATGAGCAGTTCTTC. This encodes CASSQGQVNNEQFF.

The genes are TRBV11-2 and TRBJ2-7; D gene unclear. The CDR3 consists of 13 residues. Between the trimmed V and J ends, which lost 7 bases and 0 bases, there was a span of 10 bases. Germline loops: CDR1 SGHAT, CDR2 FQNNGV. CDR3 nucleotide sequence: TGTGCCAGCACCCTTGGGCCCTCCTACGAGCAGTACTTC. Protein product: CASTLGPSYEQYF.

This chain links TRBV10-2 with TRBJ1-1; the D gene is possibly TRBD1 (6 bases). Per the germline V gene, CDR1 is WSHSY and CDR2 is SAAADI. The CDR3 contains 13 residues. V gave up 6 bases and J gave up 10 bases, with 18 bases separating them. DNA for the CDR3: TGCGCCAGCAGCCAGACAGGATATGAGGGAGCTTTCTTT. Protein sequence: CASSQTGYEGAFF.

The rearrangement joins TRBV9 to TRBJ2-1; 7 bases map to TRBD2. Germline CDR1 reads SGDLS; CDR2 reads YYNGEE. Losses at the gene ends were 3 bases for V and 7 bases for J; bases not matched to a gene: 7. This CDR3 has 14 amino acids. CDR3: CASSAVGGSNEQFF. For the CDR3, the DNA is TGTGCCAGCAGCGCCGTGGGCGGGAGTAATGAGCAGTTCTTC.

Concerning this clone: The identical CDR3 is also encoded by other nucleotide sequences in the sample. The chain combines TRBV9 with TRBJ2-3, with D uncertain. The CDR3 covers 15 residues. Trimming cost V 5 bases and J 6 bases, with 19 bases left between them. Germline V gives CDR1 SGDLS, CDR2 YYNGEE. Here the CDR3 reads CASSRGPAVGDTQYF. The CDR3 DNA follows: TGTGCCAGCAGTAGAGGCCCCGCCGTGGGGGATACGCAGTATTTT.